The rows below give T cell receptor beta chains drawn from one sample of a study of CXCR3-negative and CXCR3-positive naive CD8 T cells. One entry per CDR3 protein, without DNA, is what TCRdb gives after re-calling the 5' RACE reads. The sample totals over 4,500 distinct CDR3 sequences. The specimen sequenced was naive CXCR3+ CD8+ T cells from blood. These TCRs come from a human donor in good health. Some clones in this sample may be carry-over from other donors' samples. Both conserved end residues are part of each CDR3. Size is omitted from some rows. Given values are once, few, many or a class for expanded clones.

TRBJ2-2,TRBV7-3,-,CASSLTTGTENPGELFF
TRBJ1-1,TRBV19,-,CASSIVVQRRDTEAFF
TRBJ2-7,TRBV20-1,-,CSANLAMLSYEQYF
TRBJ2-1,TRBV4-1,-,CASSLRLAVHNEHFF
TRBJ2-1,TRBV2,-,CASKEGPSSYNEQFF
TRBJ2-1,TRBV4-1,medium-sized,CASSQDPRRGGNEQFF
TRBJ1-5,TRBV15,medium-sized,CATSLQGGTQPQHF
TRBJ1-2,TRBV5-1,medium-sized,CASSPETSRNYGYTF
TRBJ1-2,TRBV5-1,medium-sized,CASSTERTGANYGYTF
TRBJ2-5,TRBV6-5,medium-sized,CASRPQSLAGGMVRETQYF
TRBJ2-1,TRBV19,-,CASSTGRLKDEQFF